This TCR beta chain originates from a study of regulatory T cells in long-lasting Graves disease. Arm-PCR of CDR3 regions and iRepertoire HTBI primers were used to build TCR beta libraries. Authors' analysis steps: Identification of gene segments yielded 60 to 80 TRBV and more than eleven TRBJ across samples. Each CDR3 protein gets one entry after TCRdb re-called the multiplex PCR reads with MiXCR. TCRdb, not the authors, supplied the V and J calls. The table records around 250,000 distinct CDR3 sequences, 15% to 20% of them present only once. The sample holds many counts of this clonotype. Specified time point: newly diagnosed GD, antithyroid drugs for less than 3 months. PBMCs provided the RNA from which the TCR library was made. V shed 1 base and J 3 bases; nucleotides not matched to a gene: 3. CDR3 length: 14 residues. Germline loops: CDR1 SGHTA, CDR2 FQGNSA.

The chain recombines TRBV7-2 with TRBJ2-7; 7 bases fit TRBD1. The clonotype was recovered from a female donor with Graves disease. Material: peripheral blood mononuclear cells (PBMCs), obtained at new diagnosis, from a patient treated with antithyroid drugs. The CDR3, as DNA: TGTGCCAGCAGCTTAGGGGACAGTTACTACGAGCAGTACTTC. Protein sequence: CASSLGDSYYEQYF.